The 18 T cell receptor beta chains reported below all come from one sample, sequenced in a study of T cell repertoires in cytomegalovirus infection. These receptors lack a known antigen. TCRdb ran MiXCR on the reads and lists one entry per CDR3 protein. The sample has some 700,000 distinct CDR3 sequences; roughly a third are singletons. Sequencing was performed on cultured PBMCs, taken from culture after CMV antigen stimulation. All receptors derive from a human donor in good health (CMV status not recorded). Some clones in this sample may be carry-over from other donors' samples.

A few counts support this clonotype. The V call is TRBV5-4, the J call TRBJ1-1; D is perhaps TRBD1 (6 bases). The CDR3 totals 15 residues. V was pared by 6 bases and J by 3 bases, with 18 bases between. Germline V gives CDR1 SGHNT, CDR2 YYREEE (reference sequence). CDR3 DNA sequence: TGTGCCAGCACCGACACCGAGGGGGGGGACACTGAAGCTTTCTTT. Protein sequence: CASTDTEGGDTEAFF.

CDR3 nucleotide sequence: TGCGCCAGCAGCCGGGACAGCATGAACACTGAAGCTTTCTTT. Protein product: CASSRDSMNTEAFF. V gene TRBV4-1 combines with J gene TRBJ1-1; 7 nucleotides line up with TRBD1. The CDR3 runs to 14 residues. The ends lost 4 bases at V and 0 bases at J; junction bases unmatched: 2. Per the germline V gene, CDR1 is MGHRA and CDR2 is YSYEKL.

This clonotype was detected only a few times. V and J are TRBV5-4 and TRBJ2-3; TRBD2 aligns across 10 bases. CDR1 SGHNT and CDR2 YYREEE come from the germline V gene (reference sequence). This CDR3 has 14 amino acids. J was trimmed by 5 bases and V by 4 bases; bases with no gene match: 4. Here the CDR3 reads CASSSLAGEDTQYF. In nucleotides, the CDR3 is TGTGCCAGCAGCAGTCTAGCGGGAGAAGATACGCAGTATTTT.

This chain uses TRBV7-6 with TRBJ2-7; 12 bases are a match to TRBD1. Trimming at V came to 5 bases and at J to 0 bases, leaving 5 bases not matched to a gene. Germline assignment: CDR1 SGHVS and CDR2 FNYEAQ. The CDR3 sequence is 16 residues long. CDR3 sequence reads: CASSPRDRGLSYEQYF. The DNA for the CDR3 is TGTGCCAGCAGCCCCAGGGACAGGGGGCTCTCCTACGAGCAGTACTTC.

This chain links TRBV7-9 with TRBJ1-1, with D possibly matching TRBD1 (5 bases). V was cut by 10 bases and J by 5 bases, with 20 bases left in between. Germline V lookup: CDR1 SEHNR, CDR2 FQNEAQ (reference sequence). There are 14 residues in the CDR3. The DNA of the CDR3 is TGTGCCACCTCTAGGGGCCCGGGTGGAACTGAAGCTTTCTTT. This gives the protein CATSRGPGGTEAFF.

This chain links TRBV19 with TRBJ1-1, with D maybe TRBD1 (5 bases). Germline CDR1 and CDR2: LNHDA and SQIVND (reference sequence). V was clipped by 0 bases and J by 3 bases, with 8 bases between them. The CDR3 length is 14 residues. CDR3 nucleotides: TGTGCCAGTAGTATAGAGGGGACGTACACTGAAGCTTTCTTT. This translates into CASSIEGTYTEAFF.

The table lists this clonotype with a few counts. V gene TRBV6-5 combines with J gene TRBJ2-2; D remains ambiguous. V dropped 2 bases and J dropped 7 bases, with 8 bases sitting between them. Germline assignment: CDR1 MNHEY and CDR2 SVGAGI. The CDR3 has 13 amino acids. The CDR3 nucleotides read TGTGCCAGCAGTTACCGACCTAACGGGGAGCTGTTTTTT. It is translated as CASSYRPNGELFF.

The J gene is TRBJ1-2, the V gene TRBV12-3 or TRBV12-4; D is ambiguous. V was cut by 2 bases and J by 0 bases, with 7 bases left in between. The CDR3 length is 14 residues. CDR3 in amino acids: CASSLLVSNYGYTF. Here the CDR3 DNA reads TGTGCCAGCAGTTTATTGGTTTCTAACTATGGCTACACCTTC.

This chain links TRBV12-3 or TRBV12-4 with TRBJ2-3; TRBD2 is a possible D gene (6 bases). This CDR3 has 14 amino acids. Trimming shortened V by 6 bases and J by 2 bases, and 12 bases separated the two germline ends. For the CDR3, the DNA is TGTGCCAGCAGGCGGGACCCTTCCACAGATACGCAGTATTTT. Its translation: CASRRDPSTDTQYF.

CDR3 nucleotides: TGTGCCACCAGCAGAGGGGGGGAGCAGTACTTC. As protein: CATSRGGEQYF. The chain combines TRBV15 with TRBJ2-7; D possibly uses TRBD1 or TRBD2 (5 bases each). The length of the CDR3 is 11 residues. Germline V lookup: CDR1 LNHNV, CDR2 YYDKDF (reference sequence). V was pared by 1 base and J by 7 bases, with 5 bases between.

This chain links TRBV15 with TRBJ1-2; the D gene is possibly TRBD1 (6 bases). The CDR3 extends over 17 amino acids. Per the germline V gene, CDR1 is LNHNV and CDR2 is YYDKDF (reference sequence). V was pared by 0 bases and J by 4 bases, with 18 bases between. The CDR3 region has the DNA TGTGCCACCAGCAGAGATCTATCCGGCAGGGGTACCTATGGCTACACCTTC. It specifies CATSRDLSGRGTYGYTF.

The chain is built from TRBV14 and TRBJ2-7, with 7 bases identical to TRBD1. This CDR3 comprises 14 residues. V gave up 6 bases and J gave up 3 bases; unmatched junction bases: 8. Germline V gene data show CDR1 as SGHDN and CDR2 as FVKESK. In DNA form, the CDR3 reads TGTGCCAGCAGTCCCGGACAGGACCTCTACGAGCAGTACTTC. Translation: CASSPGQDLYEQYF.

The sample holds a few counts of this clonotype. This chain uses TRBV6-1 with TRBJ1-3, with D uncertain. Germline V CDR1 and CDR2: MNHNS, SASEGT. This CDR3 is built from 16 residues. V was cut by 7 bases and J by 0 bases, with 16 bases left in between. CDR3 nucleotide sequence: TGTGCCAGCAACCGCGACCTACTGATCTCTGGAAACACCATATATTTT. Protein: CASNRDLLISGNTIYF.

Only a few counts were recorded for this clonotype. V usage is TRBV12-3 or TRBV12-4 and J usage is TRBJ1-6; TRBD1 might be the D (6 bases). This CDR3 is built from 15 residues. V dropped 6 bases and J dropped 8 bases, with 17 bases sitting between them. CDR3 DNA sequence: TGTGCCAGCAGCCCCCCGGCAGGGGAAGATTCACCCCTCCACTTT. This codes for CASSPPAGEDSPLHF.

This clonotype was detected a few times. The gene calls are TRBV6-6 and TRBJ2-2, with 7 bases identical to TRBD1. V lost 6 bases and J lost 4; bases outside the gene matches: 29. Germline V gene data show CDR1 as MNHNY and CDR2 as SVGAGI (reference sequence). The CDR3 has 22 residues. The CDR3 loop is CASSLYRLGDSKNSDSTGELFF. The CDR3 DNA reads TGTGCCAGCAGCCTTTACCGCCTGGGGGACAGCAAAAACAGTGACAGCACCGGGGAGCTGTTTTTT.

The gene calls are TRBV18 and TRBJ1-5, with no clear D. The CDR3 totals 16 residues. Germline V gives CDR1 KGHSH, CDR2 LQKENI. Trimming stripped 1 base from V and 3 bases from J, with 13 bases between. The CDR3 region is CASSPLRMGNNQPQHF. CDR3 sequence (DNA): TGTGCCAGCTCACCACTGAGGATGGGGAACAATCAGCCCCAGCATTTT.

This clonotype has a handful of counts. The chain couples TRBV7-8 to TRBJ2-2; 9 positions match TRBD1. Germline values: CDR1 SGHVS, CDR2 FQNEAQ. The CDR3 totals 15 residues. The V segment lost 5 bases and the J segment 4 bases; nucleotides outside the gene matches: 5. CDR3 loop: CASSNRGQTTGELFF. Here the CDR3 DNA reads TGTGCCAGCAGCAACAGGGGGCAAACCACCGGGGAGCTGTTTTTT.

This clonotype was detected a few times. This rearrangement joins TRBV19 to TRBJ1-1; no firm D call. The CDR3 totals 15 residues. Per germline, CDR1 LNHDA and CDR2 SQIVND (reference sequence). V lost 0 bases and J 6 bases, leaving 14 bases between the germline ends. CDR3 protein: CASSIDWTTLAEAFF. The CDR3 nucleotides are TGTGCCAGTAGTATAGATTGGACGACACTGGCTGAAGCTTTCTTT.